These 32 T cell receptor beta chains originate from one sample sequenced in a study of OX40 agonist ivuxolimab in advanced cancers. Assay: immunoSEQ multiplex PCR; the TCRdb copy retains only in-frame clones and omits some. The sample yields about 77,000 clones, about 94% seen once. The specimen was CD4+ or CD8+ T cells sorted from blood, collected in a trial of the OX40 agonist ivuxolimab. All receptors come from an adult with an advanced solid tumor such as melanoma, head and neck, liver or kidney cancer.

V gene TRBV5-8 combines with J gene TRBJ2-7; no definite D call. The V gene's germline CDR1 is SGHTS and CDR2 YDEGEE. Trimming cost V 2 bases and J 2 bases, with 8 bases left between them. This CDR3 spans 13 amino acids. The CDR3 nucleotides are TGTGCCAGCAGCTTTACCGACACCTACGAGCAGTACTTC. It specifies CASSFTDTYEQYF.

V gene TRBV9 combines with J gene TRBJ2-3; D unclear. V shed 0 bases and J shed 2 bases, with 7 bases lying between them. In germline, CDR1 is SGDLS, CDR2 YYNGEE. CDR3 length: 14 amino acids. CDR3 loop: CASSVEDTTDTQYF. The CDR3 nucleotides are TGTGCCAGCAGCGTAGAGGATACCACAGATACGCAGTATTTT.

This chain uses TRBV28 with TRBJ1-2; TRBD1 matches at 7 bases. V gave up 5 bases and J gave up 4 bases; unmatched junction bases: 13. CDR1 and CDR2 (germline): MDHEN, SYDVKM. The CDR3 has 16 residues. The CDR3 loop reads CASSRLPRQGGYGYTF. In DNA, the CDR3 is TGTGCCAGCAGTCGACTCCCAAGACAGGGAGGCTATGGCTACACCTTC.

The chain uses TRBV19 and TRBJ2-6; 7 positions agree with TRBD1. Germline loops: CDR1 LNHDA, CDR2 SQIVND (reference sequence). The CDR3 consists of 15 residues. V was clipped by 1 base and J by 3 bases; unmatched bases: 0. CDR3 coding DNA: TGTGCCAGTAGTATAGGACAGGGTGGGGCCAACGTCCTGACTTTC. This encodes CASSIGQGGANVLTF.

The chain recombines TRBV7-9 with TRBJ1-2; TRBD1 matches 7 bases. The CDR3 covers 16 residues. J gave up 7 bases and V 5 bases, and 16 bases lay outside the gene matches. Germline assignment: CDR1 SEHNR and CDR2 FQNEAQ (reference sequence). CDR3: CASSPGQRESWSGYTF. The CDR3 DNA reads as TGTGCCAGCAGCCCGGGACAGAGAGAGTCGTGGAGTGGCTACACCTTC. The full variable domain, completed using reference TRBV7-9 and TRBJ1-2, is DTGVSQNPRHKITKRGQNVTFRCDPISEHNRLYWYRQTLGQGPEFLTYFQNEAQLEKSRLLSDRFSAERPKGSFSTLEIQRTEQGDSAMYLCASSPGQRESWSGYTFGSGTRLTVV.

V and J are TRBV27 and TRBJ2-7, with TRBD2 matching 9 bases. Trimming took 2 bases from V and 5 from J; bases not matched to a gene: 7. This CDR3 contains 15 residues. Germline CDR1 and CDR2: MNHEY and SMNVEV (reference sequence). The CDR3 coding sequence is TGTGCCAGCAGTTTACAGGCTAGCGGGAATCACGAGCAGTACTTC. Its translation: CASSLQASGNHEQYF.

V and J are TRBV28 and TRBJ1-1; D remains unclear. The CDR3 is made up of 17 amino acids. V was pared by 6 bases and J by 0 bases, with 20 bases between. Germline lookup yields CDR1 MDHEN and CDR2 SYDVKM. The DNA of the CDR3 is TGTGCCAGCAGCCCTCCAGGTTTCAGAGGTATGAACACTGAAGCTTTCTTT. Translating it yields CASSPPGFRGMNTEAFF.

V usage is TRBV4-1 and J usage is TRBJ2-5; D remains ambiguous. CDR3 length: 15 residues. Per the germline V gene, CDR1 is MGHRA and CDR2 is YSYEKL. V dropped 3 bases and J dropped 5 bases, with 16 bases sitting between them. This chain's CDR3 is CASSHEDSPRETQYF. The CDR3 DNA reads TGCGCCAGCAGCCACGAGGATTCCCCTAGGGAGACCCAGTACTTC.

The CDR3 DNA sequence: TGTGCCAGCAGCGAAGGACCTCCGTACGAGCAGTACTTC. It specifies CASSEGPPYEQYF. The V gene is TRBV9, the J gene TRBJ2-7; D is undetermined. The CDR3 contains 13 residues. Germline lookup yields CDR1 SGDLS and CDR2 YYNGEE. The V and J ends lost 3 bases and 4 bases respectively, with 11 bases between them. The full variable domain, completed using reference TRBV9 and TRBJ2-7, is DSGVTQTPKHLITATGQRVTLRCSPRSGDLSVYWYQQSLDQGLQFLIQYYNGEERAKGNILERFSAQQFPDLHSELNLSSLELGDSALYFCASSEGPPYEQYFGPGTRLTVT.

J is TRBJ1-5 and V is TRBV6-6; D is uncertain. Between the trimmed V and J ends, which lost 7 bases and 0 bases, there was a span of 10 bases. Germline CDR1 and CDR2: MNHNY and SVGAGI (reference sequence). This CDR3 has 14 amino acids. CDR3 coding DNA: TGTGCCAGCACCCTCGGAGATAGCAATCAGCCCCAGCATTTT. This codes for CASTLGDSNQPQHF.

In its sample, this clone was seen once. This rearrangement joins TRBV4-3 to TRBJ1-6; D uncertain. This CDR3 spans 15 amino acids. CDR1 LGHNA and CDR2 YSLEER come from the germline V gene. Trimming removed 4 bases from V and 0 bases from J, with 7 bases in between. CDR3 region: CASSPDSSYNSPLHF. For the CDR3, the DNA is TGCGCCAGCAGCCCCGATAGCTCCTATAATTCACCCCTCCACTTT.

The rearrangement joins TRBV27 to TRBJ2-5; D perhaps matches TRBD2 (6 bases). Trimming left V 5 bases short and J 0 bases short, with 10 bases between. Germline values: CDR1 MNHEY, CDR2 SMNVEV (reference sequence). The CDR3 is 14 residues long. The CDR3 reads CASSLREYQETQYF. DNA of the CDR3: TGTGCCAGCAGTCTCCGGGAGTACCAAGAGACCCAGTACTTC.

The CDR3 here is CASSQDGDSNQPQHF. DNA of the CDR3: TGCGCCAGCAGCCAAGATGGGGACAGCAATCAGCCCCAGCATTTT. This chain uses TRBV4-1 with TRBJ1-5, with D perhaps TRBD1 (5 bases). With 0 bases removed from V and 1 base from J, the gap between germline ends came to 7 bases. CDR1 is MGHRA and CDR2 is YSYEKL in the germline V gene. This CDR3 region has 15 residues.

This clone showed up just once. The V and J genes are TRBV11-3 and TRBJ2-7, with 8 nucleotides matching TRBD1. The CDR3 is 14 residues long. Trimming at V came to 6 bases and at J to 7 bases, leaving 11 bases not matched to a gene. Germline CDR1 SGHNT, CDR2 YENEEA. The CDR3 protein is CASSLGQGAGEQYF. DNA of the CDR3: TGTGCCAGCAGTCTGGGCCAGGGGGCGGGGGAGCAGTACTTC. Using reference TRBV11-3 and TRBJ2-7 for the parts outside the CDR3, the full variable domain is EAGVVQSPRYKIIEKKQPVAFWCNPISGHNTLYWYLQNLGQGPELLIRYENEEAVDDSQLPKDRFSAERLKGVDSTLKIQPAELGDSAVYLCASSLGQGAGEQYFGPGTRLTVT.

The CDR3 nucleotides read TGTGCCAGCAGCCTAATGACAGGGTCGGGGACTGAAGCTTTCTTT. Protein product: CASSLMTGSGTEAFF. The gene calls are TRBV7-9 and TRBJ1-1; 7 nucleotides agree with TRBD1. This CDR3 comprises 15 residues. Trimming took 5 bases from V and 5 from J; bases not matched to a gene: 11. Germline lookup yields CDR1 SEHNR and CDR2 FQNEAQ (reference sequence).

The chain recombines TRBV4-3 with TRBJ1-4; 7 nucleotides line up with TRBD1. Trimming at V came to 0 bases and at J to 11 bases, leaving 9 bases not matched to a gene. CDR3 size: 15 residues. Germline V lookup: CDR1 LGHNA, CDR2 YSLEER. The CDR3 DNA sequence: TGCGCCAGCAGCCAAGAGGGCCCCCCACAGGGGAAACTGTTTTTT. This codes for CASSQEGPPQGKLFF.

This clone was observed once. The rearrangement joins TRBV28 to TRBJ1-1, with 11 bases aligning to TRBD1. The CDR3 loop spans 16 amino acids. J gave up 3 bases and V 4 bases, and 7 bases lay outside the gene matches. Germline V lookup: CDR1 MDHEN, CDR2 SYDVKM. CDR3 sequence (DNA): TGTGCCAGCAGTTCCCGGACAGGGGGCGGCCACACTGAAGCTTTCTTT. It encodes CASSSRTGGGHTEAFF.

V and J are TRBV15 and TRBJ2-5; 9 bases line up with TRBD2. Germline values: CDR1 LNHNV, CDR2 YYDKDF (reference sequence). This CDR3 contains 15 residues. V lost 1 base, J lost 5 bases, and 5 bases stayed unmatched. The CDR3 here is CATSRGETSGETQYF. As DNA, the CDR3 is TGTGCCACCAGCAGAGGGGAGACTAGCGGTGAGACCCAGTACTTC.

This CDR3 reads CSVERADEKLFF. In DNA form, the CDR3 reads TGCAGCGTTGAGAGGGCGGATGAAAAACTGTTTTTT. The chain links TRBV29-1 to TRBJ1-4, with D hard to call. Germline lookup yields CDR1 SQVTM and CDR2 ANQGSEA. The CDR3 length is 12 residues. Deletions cut 3 bases from V and 6 bases from J, with 8 bases between. Full variable domain (remainder filled in from reference TRBV29-1 and TRBJ1-4): SAVISQKPSRDICQRGTSLTIQCQVDSQVTMMFWYRQQPGQSLTLIATANQGSEATYESGFVIDKFPISRPNLTFSTLTVSNMSPEDSSIYLCSVERADEKLFFGSGTQLSVL.

The chain employs TRBV6-5 and TRBJ2-4; maybe TRBD2 (5 bases). V was clipped by 5 bases and J by 0 bases, with 11 bases between them. This CDR3 has 15 amino acids. Germline lookup yields CDR1 MNHEY and CDR2 SVGAGI. The CDR3 loop is CASSRRDIAKNIQYF. The CDR3 DNA reads as TGTGCCAGCAGTCGACGGGATATAGCCAAAAACATTCAGTACTTC.

The chain is built from TRBV6-5 and TRBJ2-3, with 7 bases fitting TRBD1. The CDR3 is 15 residues long. V dropped 6 bases and J dropped 0; count of bases not matched to a gene: 6. Germline CDR1 reads MNHEY; CDR2 reads SVGAGI. CDR3: CASSNQGVSTDTQYF. CDR3 coding DNA: TGTGCCAGCAGCAACCAGGGGGTCAGCACAGATACGCAGTATTTT.

The chain couples TRBV10-2 to TRBJ1-5; D gene unclear. The CDR3 extends over 13 amino acids. From germline, CDR1 is WSHSY and CDR2 SAAADI. The germline V and J ends were trimmed by 6 bases and 0 bases, with 6 bases remaining between them. The CDR3 region is CASSVYSNQPQHF. The CDR3, as DNA: TGCGCCAGCAGCGTCTATAGCAATCAGCCCCAGCATTTT.

Notes on this clone: The sample contains more than one DNA sequence encoding this CDR3. V is TRBV9 and J is TRBJ1-5; D remains unclear. Looked up from germline, CDR1 is SGDLS and CDR2 is YYNGEE. The CDR3 loop spans 15 amino acids. Trimming pared 3 bases from V and 0 bases from J, leaving 10 bases between. CDR3 protein: CASSATGYSNQPQHF. As DNA, the CDR3 is TGTGCCAGCAGCGCGACGGGTTATAGCAATCAGCCCCAGCATTTT.

The rearrangement links TRBV10-3 to TRBJ2-7, with 9 bases that match TRBD1. CDR3 size: 14 residues. The germline CDR1 and CDR2 sequences are ENHRY and SYGVKD. Losses at the gene ends were 6 bases for V and 2 bases for J; bases not matched to a gene: 5. The CDR3 reads CAIRPGQGPYEQYF. DNA for the CDR3: TGTGCCATCAGGCCGGGACAGGGACCCTACGAGCAGTACTTC.

The chain links TRBV28 to TRBJ1-2; 8 bases line up with TRBD1. Germline loops: CDR1 MDHEN, CDR2 SYDVKM. The CDR3 is 14 amino acids. V lost 1 base and J lost 7; bases outside the gene matches: 5. This CDR3 reads CASSLSPGGSGYTF. The CDR3 coding sequence is TGTGCCAGCAGTTTATCCCCAGGGGGCTCTGGCTACACCTTC.

The chain employs TRBV9 and TRBJ1-4; D unclear. The CDR3 sequence is 14 residues long. The V gene lost 0 bases and the J gene lost 8 bases, with 11 bases spanning the gap. Germline-derived CDR1 and CDR2 are SGDLS and YYNGEE. The CDR3 region is CASSVGVAFEKLFF. CDR3 coding DNA: TGTGCCAGCAGCGTAGGGGTAGCTTTCGAAAAACTGTTTTTT.

J is TRBJ2-7 and V is TRBV5-5, with 8 positions matching TRBD2. Germline V CDR1 and CDR2: SGHKS, YYEKEE (reference sequence). Unmatched junction bases numbered 7, after V lost 3 bases and J lost 2 bases. The CDR3 contains 15 residues. CDR3 nucleotide sequence: TGTGCCAGCAGCTGGACACTAGCGGACGCCTACGAGCAGTACTTC. Translation gives CASSWTLADAYEQYF.

The rearrangement joins TRBV4-1 to TRBJ2-1; D remains unclear. The CDR3 has 14 residues. V dropped 0 bases and J dropped 9 bases, with 12 bases sitting between them. Germline V lookup: CDR1 MGHRA, CDR2 YSYEKL. The DNA for the CDR3 is TGCGCCAGCAGCCAAGAGTCCAATCTGAGTGAGCAGTTCTTC. This translates into CASSQESNLSEQFF.

The chain carries TRBV9 and TRBJ2-7, with D unresolved. The CDR3 is 15 amino acids. Trimming left V 0 bases short and J 0 bases short, with 10 bases between. CDR1 and CDR2 (germline): SGDLS, YYNGEE. The CDR3 loop is CASSVDRESSYEQYF. The CDR3 DNA sequence: TGTGCCAGCAGCGTAGATCGTGAAAGCTCCTACGAGCAGTACTTC.

The rearrangement joins TRBV7-9 to TRBJ1-1; TRBD1 agrees at 7 bases. The CDR3 consists of 16 residues. V was clipped by 1 base and J by 0 bases; unmatched bases: 5. Germline loops: CDR1 SEHNR, CDR2 FQNEAQ (reference sequence). The CDR3 loop is CASSLGAGGLNTEAFF. The CDR3 DNA reads TGTGCCAGCAGCTTAGGGGCAGGGGGGCTGAACACTGAAGCTTTCTTT. Full variable domain (outside the CDR3, taken from reference TRBV7-9 and TRBJ1-1): DTGVSQNPRHKITKRGQNVTFRCDPISEHNRLYWYRQTLGQGPEFLTYFQNEAQLEKSRLLSDRFSAERPKGSFSTLEIQRTEQGDSAMYLCASSLGAGGLNTEAFFGQGTRLTVV.

This chain uses TRBV10-3 with TRBJ2-3; 7 bases line up with TRBD2. V shed 7 bases, J shed 3 bases, and the junction held 13 bases outside the gene matches. Per germline, CDR1 ENHRY and CDR2 SYGVKD. This CDR3 has 16 residues. In DNA, the CDR3 is TGTGCCATCACTATAGGGGCGGGAGTTCGAACAGATACGCAGTATTTT. Translating it yields CAITIGAGVRTDTQYF.

The chain is built from TRBV4-3 and TRBJ2-1; 11 nucleotides line up with TRBD1. V shed 4 bases and J 7 bases; nucleotides not matched to a gene: 6. The CDR3 is 15 residues long. CDR1 LGHNA and CDR2 YSLEER come from the germline V gene. The CDR3 nucleotides read TGCGCCAGCAGCCGCGGACAGGGGGCGGGTAATGAGCAGTTCTTC. Protein product: CASSRGQGAGNEQFF.